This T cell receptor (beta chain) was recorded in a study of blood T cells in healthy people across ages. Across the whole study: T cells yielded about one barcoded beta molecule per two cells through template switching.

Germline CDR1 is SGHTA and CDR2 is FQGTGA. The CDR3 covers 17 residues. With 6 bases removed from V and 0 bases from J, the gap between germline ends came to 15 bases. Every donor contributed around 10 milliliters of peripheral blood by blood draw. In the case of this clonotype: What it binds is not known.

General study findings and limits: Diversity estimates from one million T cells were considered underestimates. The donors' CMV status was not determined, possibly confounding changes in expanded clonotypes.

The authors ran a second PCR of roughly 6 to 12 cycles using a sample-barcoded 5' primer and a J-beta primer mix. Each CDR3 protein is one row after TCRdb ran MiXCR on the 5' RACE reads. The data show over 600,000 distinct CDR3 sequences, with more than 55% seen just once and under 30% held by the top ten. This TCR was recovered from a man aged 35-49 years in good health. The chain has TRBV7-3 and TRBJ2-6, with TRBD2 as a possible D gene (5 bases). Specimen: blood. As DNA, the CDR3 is TGTGCCAGCAGTCCGGCGGGTTCTATCTCTGGGGCCAACGTCCTGACTTTC. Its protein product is CASSPAGSISGANVLTF.